These T cell receptor beta chains were read from a single sample in a study of T cells in Graves' hyperthyroidism and ophthalmopathy. Using its own MiXCR run on the multiplex PCR reads, TCRdb lists one record per CDR3 protein. Altogether 700,000 to 950,000 distinct CDR3 sequences are present, approximately 40% being singletons, with the ten largest covering 30% to 40%. The sequencing input was blood. All receptors come from a woman in her forties with Graves' hyperthyroidism. Each CDR3 is given with its conserved first and last residue. The D gene is left open where the match is weak. Not every row has a clone size; where given, it reads once, few, many or a size class.

cdr3_aa cdr3_nt clone_size d_call j_call v_call
CASSLATARDTIYF TGTGCCAGCAGCTTAGCGACAGCCCGGGACACCATATATTTT many . TRBJ1-3 TRBV7-2
CASRATLKLFF TGTGCCAGCAGGGCAACTTTAAAACTGTTTTTT few . TRBJ1-4 TRBV6-6
CASSATGTGTGELFF TGTGCCAGCAGCGCGACAGGGACCGGCACCGGGGAGCTGTTTTTT few TRBD1 TRBJ2-2 TRBV7-9
CASSLEQSGTGNEKLFF TGTGCCAGCAGCTTAGAACAGTCGGGGACTGGTAATGAAAAACTGTTTTTT . . TRBJ1-4 TRBV7-2
CASSLSGQHQETQYF TGTGCCAGCAGTTTATCGGGACAGCACCAAGAGACCCAGTACTTC few TRBD1 TRBJ2-5 TRBV12-3/TRBV12-4
CAIQGEGTGELFF TGTGCCATTCAGGGGGAAGGCACCGGGGAGCTGTTTTTT . TRBD1 TRBJ2-2 TRBV10-3
CASSQEQGPGELFF TGCGCCAGCAGCCAAGAACAGGGTCCCGGGGAGCTGTTTTTT . . TRBJ2-2 TRBV5-4
CASSVVQGSAFF TGTGCCAGCAGCGTAGTACAGGGTTCAGCTTTCTTT many . TRBJ1-1 TRBV9
CASSHRDRDGELFF TGTGCCAGCAGTCACCGGGACAGGGACGGGGAGCTGTTTTTT few TRBD1 TRBJ2-2 TRBV6-5
CASSPQGGGNTGELFF TGCGCCAGCAGCCCCCAGGGTGGGGGGAACACCGGGGAGCTGTTTTTT few . TRBJ2-2 TRBV5-1
CASSPQTGYYEQYF TGTGCCAGCAGTCCGCAGACAGGATACTACGAGCAGTACTTC . . TRBJ2-7 TRBV7-9
CASSTSGQVSYEQYF TGTGCCAGTAGTACCTCCGGACAGGTTTCCTACGAGCAGTACTTC few TRBD1 TRBJ2-7 TRBV19
CASSIAGFQETQYF TGTGCCAGTAGTATAGCCGGCTTCCAAGAGACCCAGTACTTC few . TRBJ2-5 TRBV19
CASSQGPRRAGKNTGELFF TGCGCCAGCAGCCAAGGACCCCGCAGGGCAGGGAAGAACACCGGGGAGCTGTTTTTT once . TRBJ2-2 TRBV5-1
CASSRPGQGTNVLTF TGTGCCAGTAGTAGACCGGGACAGGGTACCAACGTCCTGACTTTC . TRBD1 TRBJ2-6 TRBV19
CASSLSTPDNSPLHF TGTGCCAGCAGTTTATCGACGCCTGATAATTCACCCCTCCACTTT . . TRBJ1-6 TRBV27
CASSVGGRNGYTF TGTGCCAGCAGCGTGGGCGGACGGAATGGCTACACCTTC many . TRBJ1-2 TRBV9
CASSSLSPLLTGDTSSYEQYF TGTGCCAGCAGCTCCCTTTCTCCCCTTTTGACAGGGGATACAAGCTCCTACGAGCAGTACTTC . TRBD1 TRBJ2-7 TRBV7-9
CSASDRGPTYEQYF TGCAGTGCTAGTGACAGGGGGCCAACCTACGAGCAGTACTTC once TRBD1 TRBJ2-7 TRBV20-1
CASSEGQGNQPQHF TGTGCCAGCAGCGAAGGGCAAGGCAATCAGCCCCAGCATTTT many . TRBJ1-5 TRBV6-4
CAIDRGGELFF TGTGCCATCGACAGGGGCGGGGAGCTGTTTTTT . TRBD1 TRBJ2-2 TRBV10-3
CASGKVSHGAFF TGTGCCAGCGGAAAGGTCTCCCATGGAGCTTTCTTT many . TRBJ1-1 TRBV7-9
CASSFSGSQPQHF TGTGCCAGCAGCTTTTCGGGGTCACAGCCCCAGCATTTT many . TRBJ1-5 TRBV5-5
CASSLLKVTEAFF TGTGCCAGCAGCTTATTAAAGGTCACTGAAGCTTTCTTT many . TRBJ1-1 TRBV7-2
CASSPVGTGYGEQYF TGTGCCAGCAGCCCCGTTGGGACAGGGTACGGCGAGCAGTACTTC few TRBD1 TRBJ2-7 TRBV7-8
CAPPSHLADTEAFF TGTGCCCCGCCGAGTCACCTTGCGGACACTGAAGCTTTCTTT . . TRBJ1-1 TRBV25-1
CASSQNRGQNTEAFF TGTGCCAGTAGTCAAAACAGGGGTCAGAACACTGAAGCTTTCTTT few TRBD1 TRBJ1-1 TRBV19
CASTKGAAYEQYF TGTGCCAGCACCAAGGGGGCCGCCTACGAGCAGTACTTC . TRBD1 TRBJ2-7 TRBV5-5
CSVDGLGGYEQYF TGCAGCGTTGATGGGCTGGGGGGCTACGAGCAGTACTTC many . TRBJ2-7 TRBV29-1
CASSRTTGANVLTF TGCGCCAGCAGCCGGACTACTGGGGCCAACGTCCTGACTTTC few . TRBJ2-6 TRBV7-2
CASSQEAGSYEQYF TGTGCCAGCAGCCAAGAAGCGGGATCCTACGAGCAGTACTTC many TRBD2 TRBJ2-7 TRBV4-3
CASSLDGTSGRAGETQYF TGCGCCAGCAGCTTGGATGGGACTAGCGGGAGGGCCGGTGAGACCCAGTACTTC . TRBD2 TRBJ2-5 TRBV5-1
CAISDRADGDTQYF TGTGCCATCAGTGATCGGGCAGATGGAGATACGCAGTATTTT few . TRBJ2-3 TRBV10-3
CASIRRRANTGELFF TGTGCCAGCATTAGACGGAGAGCGAACACCGGGGAGCTGTTTTTT . . TRBJ2-2 TRBV6-5
CASSLGPLYGYTF TGTGCCAGCAGTTTAGGGCCTCTCTATGGCTACACCTTC many . TRBJ1-2 TRBV12-3/TRBV12-4
CASSRQGAQHF TGTGCCAGCAGTCGACAGGGGGCCCAGCATTTT . TRBD1 TRBJ1-5 TRBV12-3/TRBV12-4
CASSYSGRNNSPLHF TGTGCCAGCAGTTACTCCGGGCGGAATAATTCACCCCTCCACTTT many . TRBJ1-6 TRBV6-6
CASTDRYNEQFF TGTGCCAGTACGGACAGATACAATGAGCAGTTCTTC once . TRBJ2-1 TRBV19
CSATSAWETQYF TGCAGTGCTACTTCGGCGTGGGAGACCCAGTACTTC many . TRBJ2-5 TRBV20-1
CASSLDGPGGYTF TGTGCCAGCAGCTTGGACGGCCCGGGAGGCTACACCTTC few . TRBJ1-2 TRBV6-2/TRBV6-3
CASSLAPGQGANEQYF TGTGCCAGCAGTTTAGCTCCTGGACAGGGGGCGAACGAGCAGTACTTC many TRBD1 TRBJ2-7 TRBV12-3/TRBV12-4
CASSPGGTTGETQYF TGTGCCAGCAGCCCCGGGGGGACCACGGGGGAGACCCAGTACTTC . TRBD2 TRBJ2-5 TRBV6-5
CASSYGGSYGYTF TGTGCCAGCAGTTACGGTGGGAGCTATGGCTACACCTTC . . TRBJ1-2 TRBV6-6
CASSLEGAVQYGYTF TGTGCCAGCAGCTTAGAAGGGGCCGTACAATATGGCTACACCTTC many . TRBJ1-2 TRBV7-8
CSPRLAGDEQYF TGCAGCCCCAGACTAGCGGGAGATGAGCAGTACTTC . TRBD2 TRBJ2-7 TRBV29-1
CSLSMTGTGELFF TGCAGCTTATCCATGACGGGCACCGGGGAGCTGTTTTTT . . TRBJ2-2 TRBV29-1
CASSQARVMNTEAFF TGCGCCAGCAGCCAAGCCAGGGTAATGAACACTGAAGCTTTCTTT few . TRBJ1-1 TRBV4-3
CASSLSGGRLYGQYF TGTGCCAGCAGCTTGAGCGGCGGGAGGCTGTACGGGCAGTACTTC . TRBD2 TRBJ2-7 TRBV5-4
CAISPSPYEQYF TGTGCCATCTCACCATCTCCCTACGAGCAGTACTTC . . TRBJ2-7 TRBV10-3
CASSAGGAETQYF TGTGCCAGTAGCGCAGGGGGCGCAGAGACCCAGTACTTC . TRBD1 TRBJ2-5 TRBV7-3
CASVPDTYYGYTF TGTGCCAGCGTACCGGATACCTACTATGGCTACACCTTC many . TRBJ1-2 TRBV12-3/TRBV12-4
CASTEGAGYTGELFF TGTGCCAGCACCGAGGGGGCGGGGTACACCGGGGAGCTGTTTTTT . . TRBJ2-2 TRBV7-3
CASGQGVGQPQHF TGTGCCAGCGGACAGGGGGTCGGTCAGCCCCAGCATTTT many TRBD1 TRBJ1-5 TRBV19
CASTKTSGGTYEQYF TGTGCCAGCACCAAGACTAGCGGGGGCACCTACGAGCAGTACTTC many TRBD2 TRBJ2-7 TRBV7-9
CATQRGGQPQHF TGTGCCACTCAAAGGGGGGGTCAGCCCCAGCATTTT . . TRBJ1-5 TRBV19
CASSLDSETQYF TGTGCCAGCAGCTTAGACTCAGAGACCCAGTACTTC many . TRBJ2-5 TRBV7-9
CASSDRVEGELFF TGTGCCAGTTCGGACAGGGTGGAGGGGGAGCTGTTTTTT many TRBD1 TRBJ2-2 TRBV19